Listed here are 9 T cell receptor beta chains from one sample, sequenced in a study of blood T cells in healthy people across ages. PCR was performed a second time for about 7 to 11 cycles using a sample-barcoded 5' primer and a J-beta primer mix. Via MiXCR, TCRdb re-called the 5' RACE reads, giving one row per CDR3 protein. The repertoire consists of hundreds of thousands of distinct CDR3 sequences, with under 70% occurring once and the leading ten covering around 37%. Sequencing was done on a sample of blood. The receptors were sampled from a man between 60 and 70 years old in good health.

Only a few counts were recorded for this clonotype. The J gene is TRBJ2-5, the V gene TRBV12-3 or TRBV12-4; 8 bases are a match to TRBD2. The CDR3 totals 16 residues. The V and J ends lost 0 bases and 5 bases, in that order; junction bases with no gene match: 8. The CDR3 DNA reads as TGTGCCAGCAGTTTAGCGCTCGAGACTAGCGTTGAGACCCAGTACTTC. Amino acids: CASSLALETSVETQYF.

This clonotype was seen only a few times. V usage is TRBV29-1 and J usage is TRBJ2-7; TRBD1 agrees at 9 bases. The CDR3 totals 12 residues. Germline V gene sequence: CDR1 SQVTM, CDR2 ANQGSEA. V shed 6 bases, J shed 4 bases, and the junction held 4 bases outside the gene matches. The CDR3 loop reads CSVAGQGYEQYF. The CDR3, as DNA: TGCAGCGTCGCCGGACAGGGGTACGAGCAGTACTTC.

The chain uses TRBV4-2 and TRBJ2-7; maybe TRBD2 (6 bases). This CDR3 has 14 amino acids. The germline gives CDR1 LGHNA, CDR2 YNFKEQ. Deletions cut 4 bases from V and 5 bases from J, with 15 bases between. In nucleotides, the CDR3 is TGTGCCAGCAGCCCACTCGGGCGGGGTGACGAGCAGTACTTC. This translates into CASSPLGRGDEQYF.

The rearrangement uses TRBV5-5 and TRBJ1-4; the match to TRBD1 covers 8 bases. Trimming removed 7 bases from V and 5 bases from J; junction bases left unmatched: 4. CDR3 length equals 13 residues. Germline V gene sequence: CDR1 SGHKS, CDR2 YYEKEE (reference sequence). CDR3 DNA: TGTGCCAGCGGGGACAGGCGAAATGAAAAACTGTTTTTT. Protein: CASGDRRNEKLFF.

The chain links TRBV3-1 to TRBJ2-5; D is unclear. Germline CDR1 reads LGHDT; CDR2 reads YNNKEL (reference sequence). V lost 8 bases to trimming and J lost 5 bases, with 12 bases between them. The CDR3 length is 12 residues. The CDR3 region is CASGRLSETQYF. The CDR3 bases are TGTGCCAGCGGCCGATTAAGCGAGACCCAGTACTTC.

J is TRBJ2-1 and V is TRBV5-1; TRBD2 matches at 8 bases. This CDR3 is 15 amino acids long. CDR1 SGHRS and CDR2 YFSETQ come from the germline V gene. With V trimmed by 1 base and J by 4 bases, 4 bases remained unmatched. The CDR3 bases are TGCGCCAGCAGCTTGTCACTAGCGGAGTACAATGAGCAGTTCTTC. Its translation is CASSLSLAEYNEQFF.

V is TRBV20-1 and J is TRBJ2-4; D remains ambiguous. Germline CDR1 reads DFQATT; CDR2 reads SNEGSKA (reference sequence). The CDR3 is 13 residues long. Trimming stripped 3 bases from V and 4 bases from J, with 10 bases between. The CDR3 loop reads CSASNRDKNIQYF. In DNA form, the CDR3 reads TGCAGTGCTAGTAATAGGGATAAAAACATTCAGTACTTC.

The CDR3 here is CASSPRGMAGANVLTF. The CDR3 bases are TGTGCCAGCAGTCCCAGGGGTATGGCTGGGGCCAACGTCCTGACTTTC. The chain couples TRBV12-3 or TRBV12-4 to TRBJ2-6; maybe TRBD1 (6 bases). The CDR3 has 16 amino acids. V was pared by 5 bases and J by 2 bases, with 13 bases between.

This sequence joins TRBV4-2 and TRBJ2-1; the D call may be TRBD1 or TRBD2 (5 bases each). The CDR3 covers 17 residues. Trimming left V 0 bases short and J 6 bases short, with 18 bases between. Per germline, CDR1 LGHNA and CDR2 YNFKEQ. CDR3 nucleotides: TGTGCCAGCAGCCAAGATGTATTCGGGGCCGCTCCCAATGAGCAGTTCTTC. This sequence encodes CASSQDVFGAAPNEQFF.